One sample yielded the 17 T cell receptor beta chains listed below, sequenced in a study of regulatory T cells in long-lasting Graves disease. As for time point: newly diagnosed GD, antithyroid drugs for less than 3 months. The TCR library used RNA extracted from PBMCs. The TCR beta library used iRepertoire HTBI primers with Arm-PCR amplification of CDR3. TCRdb used MiXCR to reprocess the multiplex PCR reads, holding one entry per CDR3 protein. The sample shows hundreds of thousands of distinct CDR3 sequences, roughly 15% of them seen only once. A further study also used this sample, focusing on T cells in Graves' hyperthyroidism and ophthalmopathy.

Material: peripheral blood mononuclear cells (PBMCs), obtained at new diagnosis, from a patient treated with antithyroid drugs. These TCRs come from a woman aged 25 to 45 with Graves disease.

This chain connects TRBV15 to TRBJ2-5, with a possible D match to TRBD2 (6 bases). The CDR3 loop spans 15 amino acids. The germline V and J ends were trimmed by 1 base and 4 bases, with 13 bases remaining between them. In germline, CDR1 is LNHNV, CDR2 YYDKDF (reference sequence). The CDR3 loop is CATSRGREPPETQYF. For the CDR3, the DNA is TGTGCCACCAGCAGAGGTCGGGAGCCTCCAGAGACCCAGTACTTC.

This clonotype was counted many times. The chain combines TRBV7-9 with TRBJ2-1; no definite D call. This CDR3 is built from 16 residues. The germline gives CDR1 SEHNR, CDR2 FQNEAQ (reference sequence). V was cut by 1 base and J by 3 bases, with 13 bases left in between. The CDR3 DNA reads as TGTGCCAGCAGCTTAGTCCGACCCCCCGTCTACAATGAGCAGTTCTTC. Encoded protein: CASSLVRPPVYNEQFF. The full variable domain, in which reference TRBV7-9 and TRBJ2-1 provide the parts outside the CDR3, is DTGVSQNPRHKITKRGQNVTFRCDPISEHNRLYWYRQTLGQGPEFLTYFQNEAQLEKSRLLSDRFSAERPKGSFSTLEIQRTEQGDSAMYLCASSLVRPPVYNEQFFGPGTRLTVL.

This clonotype appeared a few times. The gene calls are TRBV6-1 and TRBJ2-7; TRBD2 agrees at 7 bases. Per the germline V gene, CDR1 is MNHNS and CDR2 is SASEGT. The ends lost 0 bases at V and 2 bases at J; junction bases unmatched: 7. The CDR3 loop spans 16 amino acids. The CDR3 protein is CASSEARLAGPYEQYF. CDR3 DNA sequence: TGTGCCAGCAGTGAAGCAAGACTAGCAGGTCCCTACGAGCAGTACTTC.

As regards this clonotype: A much more abundant neighbour one base away suggests this may be a read error. The gene calls are TRBV5-1 and TRBJ2-7, with D perhaps TRBD1 or TRBD2 (5 bases each). Germline V gene sequence: CDR1 SGHRS, CDR2 YFSETQ. The CDR3 is made up of 15 amino acids. V was clipped by 5 bases and J by 5 bases, with 20 bases between them. CDR3 protein: CASRRYRDESHEQYF. CDR3 DNA sequence: TGCGCCAGCAGGCGGTACCGGGACGAATCCCACGAGCAGTACTTC.

This clonotype was counted at least ten times. V usage is TRBV28 and J usage is TRBJ2-3, with TRBD1 identical over 9 bases. Germline loops: CDR1 MDHEN, CDR2 SYDVKM. V lost 3 bases, J lost 5 bases, and 9 bases stayed unmatched. The CDR3 extends over 16 amino acids. The CDR3: CASSLRGQGFLDTQYF. The CDR3 bases are TGTGCCAGCAGTTTGAGGGGACAGGGTTTTTTAGATACGCAGTATTTT.

CDR3: CASSEGGLASGYNEQFF. CDR3 sequence (DNA): TGTGCCAGCAGTGAAGGGGGTTTGGCTAGCGGATACAATGAGCAGTTCTTC. The chain recombines TRBV2 with TRBJ2-1; TRBD2 matches 7 bases. Germline CDR1 SNHLY, CDR2 FYNNEI. The CDR3 spans 17 residues. The ends lost 1 base at V and 4 bases at J; junction bases unmatched: 10.

This clonotype has a count of ten or more. This chain joins TRBV10-3 and TRBJ1-1, with 8 bases lining up with TRBD1. Per the germline V gene, CDR1 is ENHRY and CDR2 is SYGVKD. The CDR3 loop spans 15 amino acids. Germline trimming cut 3 bases from V and 4 bases from J; bases unmatched to any gene: 7. CDR3 residues: CAISDVVGTGTEAFF. CDR3 nucleotide sequence: TGTGCCATCAGTGACGTCGTAGGGACAGGCACTGAAGCTTTCTTT.

This clonotype has ten or more counts. The genes are TRBV7-2 and TRBJ2-5; 9 nucleotides line up with TRBD1. V trimming: 6 bases; J trimming: 2 bases; junction bases outside the gene matches: 4. CDR1 is SGHTA and CDR2 is FQGNSA in the germline V gene. The CDR3 loop spans 14 amino acids. The CDR3 sequence is CASRNGQGQETQYF. CDR3 DNA sequence: TGTGCCAGCAGGAATGGACAGGGGCAAGAGACCCAGTACTTC.

The V gene is TRBV19, the J gene TRBJ1-5, with 9 bases that match TRBD1. Trimming removed 4 bases from V and 5 bases from J; junction bases left unmatched: 9. CDR3 length: 16 amino acids. CDR1 is LNHDA, CDR2 SQIVND, per germline (reference sequence). The DNA of the CDR3 is TGTGCCAGTAGTACCACAGGGGGCATGTCTTATCAGCCCCAGCATTTT. It yields the protein CASSTTGGMSYQPQHF.

Concerning this clonotype: One junction end does not reproduce the germline sequence, and a read error may be involved. V usage is TRBV6-9 and J usage is TRBJ1-3, with D tentatively TRBD1 (5 bases). The length of the CDR3 is 12 residues. Germline V gene data show CDR1 as MNHGY and CDR2 as SVAAGI. DNA of the CDR3: TGCGCCAGCAGGGAATGTAAAAACACCATATATTTT. It encodes CASRECKNTIYF.

Many counts were recorded for this clonotype. The V and J genes are TRBV28 and TRBJ1-2; 7 positions match TRBD1. Germline-derived CDR1 and CDR2 are MDHEN and SYDVKM. The CDR3 length is 13 residues. Trimming removed 2 bases from V and 8 bases from J; junction bases left unmatched: 5. CDR3 residues: CASSLRQGRGYTF. The CDR3 bases are TGTGCCAGCAGTTTAAGACAGGGCCGGGGCTACACCTTC.

J is TRBJ2-1 and V is TRBV3-1; D is possibly TRBD2 (5 bases). The ends were cut back, 5 bases at V and 7 bases at J, with 12 bases in the middle. Germline V gene sequence: CDR1 LGHDT, CDR2 YNNKEL (reference sequence). This CDR3 is 13 amino acids long. This CDR3 is CASSLARKNEQFF. Written as DNA, the CDR3 is TGTGCCAGCAGCTTAGCGCGGAAAAATGAGCAGTTCTTC.

This clonotype has ten or more counts. The chain joins TRBV7-2 to TRBJ2-3; D not resolved. This CDR3 has 13 residues. The germline V gene has CDR1 SGHTA and CDR2 FQGNSA. V lost 2 bases and J lost 4, with 7 bases in between. DNA of the CDR3: TGTGCCAGCAGCTTATTTGGGCCAGATACGCAGTATTTT. It translates to CASSLFGPDTQYF.

This clonotype has a count of ten or more. This chain uses TRBV10-3 with TRBJ1-1, with a weak D call TRBD1 (5 bases). The CDR3 spans 16 residues. Germline lookup yields CDR1 ENHRY and CDR2 SYGVKD. Trimming stripped 4 bases from V and 0 bases from J, with 15 bases between. The CDR3 spells CAISASAGLMNTEAFF. The CDR3 region has the DNA TGTGCCATCAGTGCATCGGCAGGGCTAATGAACACTGAAGCTTTCTTT.

This clonotype showed up just a few times. The rearrangement links TRBV20-1 to TRBJ2-3; D is unresolved. CDR3 size: 11 residues. In germline, CDR1 is DFQATT, CDR2 SNEGSKA (reference sequence). The germline V and J ends were trimmed by 6 bases and 5 bases, with 9 bases remaining between them. The CDR3 DNA reads TGCAGTGCCGTCGGATTAGATACGCAGTATTTT. Its translation is CSAVGLDTQYF.

The rearrangement links TRBV7-8 to TRBJ2-7; no definite D call. The germline gives CDR1 SGHVS, CDR2 FQNEAQ. The CDR3 is 19 residues long. V gave up 5 bases and J gave up 2 bases, with 28 bases separating them. The CDR3 is CASSPNPWRHPSTTYEQYF. CDR3 sequence (DNA): TGTGCCAGCAGCCCGAACCCTTGGCGGCACCCTTCCACCACCTACGAGCAGTACTTC. The full variable domain, its missing parts supplied by reference TRBV7-8 and TRBJ2-7, is GAGVSQSPRYKVAKRGQDVALRCDPISGHVSLFWYQQALGQGPEFLTYFQNEAQLDKSGLPSDRFFAERPEGSVSTLKIQRTQQEDSAVYLCASSPNPWRHPSTTYEQYFGPGTRLTVT.

V usage is TRBV4-2 and J usage is TRBJ2-5, with 9 bases matching TRBD2. J lost 4 bases, V lost 4 bases, and 16 bases had no gene match. Germline CDR1 and CDR2: LGHNA and YNFKEQ. CDR3 length equals 18 residues. CDR3 region: CASSLEGGLAGRGETQYF. The DNA for the CDR3 is TGTGCCAGCAGCCTAGAAGGAGGGCTAGCGGGACGTGGAGAGACCCAGTACTTC.